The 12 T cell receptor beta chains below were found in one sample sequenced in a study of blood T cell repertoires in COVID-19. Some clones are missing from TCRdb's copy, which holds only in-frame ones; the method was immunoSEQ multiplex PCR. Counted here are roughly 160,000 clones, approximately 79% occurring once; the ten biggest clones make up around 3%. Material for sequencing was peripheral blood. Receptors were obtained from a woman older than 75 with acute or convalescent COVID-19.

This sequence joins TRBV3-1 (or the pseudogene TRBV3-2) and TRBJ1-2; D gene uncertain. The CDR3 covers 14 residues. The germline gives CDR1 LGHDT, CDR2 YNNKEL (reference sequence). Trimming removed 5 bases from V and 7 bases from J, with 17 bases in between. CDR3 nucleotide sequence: TGTGCCAGCAGCATTTCCGTACGAGGAGGTGGCTACACCTTC. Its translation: CASSISVRGGGYTF.

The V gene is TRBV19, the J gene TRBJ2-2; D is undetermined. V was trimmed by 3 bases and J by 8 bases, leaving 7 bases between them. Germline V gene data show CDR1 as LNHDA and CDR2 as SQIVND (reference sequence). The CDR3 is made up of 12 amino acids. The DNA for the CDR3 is TGTGCCAGTAGTATTATTTTGGGGGAGCTGTTTTTT. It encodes CASSIILGELFF.

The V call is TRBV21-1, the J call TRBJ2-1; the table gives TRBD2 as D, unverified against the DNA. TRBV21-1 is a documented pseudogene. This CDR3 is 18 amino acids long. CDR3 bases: TGTGCCAGCAGCAAAAGACTAGCGGGAGTGTGGGGGTGCGATGAGCAGTTCTTC. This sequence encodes CASSKRLAGVWGCDEQFF.

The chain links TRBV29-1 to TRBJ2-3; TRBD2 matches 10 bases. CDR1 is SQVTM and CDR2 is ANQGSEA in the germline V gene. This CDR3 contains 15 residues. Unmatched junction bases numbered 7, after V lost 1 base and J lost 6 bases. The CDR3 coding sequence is TGCAGCGTTGAAGTTGGAGGGACTAGCGCGGATACGCAGTATTTT. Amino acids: CSVEVGGTSADTQYF.

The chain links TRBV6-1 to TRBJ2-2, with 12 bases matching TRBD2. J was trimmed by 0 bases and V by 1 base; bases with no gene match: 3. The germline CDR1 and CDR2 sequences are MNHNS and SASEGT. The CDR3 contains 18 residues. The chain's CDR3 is CASSEGTSGEANTGELFF. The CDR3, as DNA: TGTGCCAGCAGTGAAGGGACTAGCGGGGAGGCGAACACCGGGGAGCTGTTTTTT.

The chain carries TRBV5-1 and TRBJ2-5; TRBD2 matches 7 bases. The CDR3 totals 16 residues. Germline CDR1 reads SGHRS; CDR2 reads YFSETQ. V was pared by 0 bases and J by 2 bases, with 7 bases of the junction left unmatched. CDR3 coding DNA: TGCGCCAGCAGCTTGGAGCCTAGCGGAGAACAAGAGACCCAGTACTTC. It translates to CASSLEPSGEQETQYF.

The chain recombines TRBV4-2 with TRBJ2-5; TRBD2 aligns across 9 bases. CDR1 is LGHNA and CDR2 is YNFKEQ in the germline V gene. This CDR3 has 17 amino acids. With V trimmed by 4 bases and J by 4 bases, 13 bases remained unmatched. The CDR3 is CASSLDGAGGPPETQYF. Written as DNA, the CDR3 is TGTGCCAGCAGCCTTGATGGGGCGGGAGGGCCCCCAGAGACCCAGTACTTC.

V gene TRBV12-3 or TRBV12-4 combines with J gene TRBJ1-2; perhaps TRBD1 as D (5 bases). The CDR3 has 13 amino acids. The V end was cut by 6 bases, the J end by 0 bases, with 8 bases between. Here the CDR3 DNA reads TGTGCCAGCAGCCTACAGGCTAACTATGGCTACACCTTC. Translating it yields CASSLQANYGYTF.

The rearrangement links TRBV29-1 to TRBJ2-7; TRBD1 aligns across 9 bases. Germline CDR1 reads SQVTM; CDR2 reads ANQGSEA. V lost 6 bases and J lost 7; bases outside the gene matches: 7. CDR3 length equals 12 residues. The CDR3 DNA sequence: TGCAGCGTGGGACAGGGAACGCGGGAGCAGTACTTC. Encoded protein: CSVGQGTREQYF.

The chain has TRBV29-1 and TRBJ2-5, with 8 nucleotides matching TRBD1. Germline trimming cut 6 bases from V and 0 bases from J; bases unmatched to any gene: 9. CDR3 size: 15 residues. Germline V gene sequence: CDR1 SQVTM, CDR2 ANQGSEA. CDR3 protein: CSVLATGEDQETQYF. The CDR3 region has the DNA TGCAGCGTATTGGCGACAGGGGAAGACCAAGAGACCCAGTACTTC. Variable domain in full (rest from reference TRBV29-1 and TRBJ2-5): SAVISQKPSRDICQRGTSLTIQCQVDSQVTMMFWYRQQPGQSLTLIATANQGSEATYESGFVIDKFPISRPNLTFSTLTVSNMSPEDSSIYLCSVLATGEDQETQYFGPGTRLLVL.

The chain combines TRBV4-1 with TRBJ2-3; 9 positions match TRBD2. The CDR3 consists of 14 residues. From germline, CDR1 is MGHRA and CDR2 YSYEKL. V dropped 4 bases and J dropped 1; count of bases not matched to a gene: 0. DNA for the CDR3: TGCGCCAGCAGCCGACTAGCGGGCACAGATACGCAGTATTTT. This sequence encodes CASSRLAGTDTQYF.

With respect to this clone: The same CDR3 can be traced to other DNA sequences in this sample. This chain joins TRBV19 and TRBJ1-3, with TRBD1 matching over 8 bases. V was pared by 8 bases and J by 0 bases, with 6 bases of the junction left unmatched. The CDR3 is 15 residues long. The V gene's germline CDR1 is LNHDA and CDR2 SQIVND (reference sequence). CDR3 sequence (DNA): TGTGCCAGTGCGGGACAGGCCAACTCTGGAAACACCATATATTTT. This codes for CASAGQANSGNTIYF.